The clone carrying this T cell receptor beta chain was seen only once. Its antigen is unidentified. The entry originates in a study of Ad26.COV2.S vaccination and SARS-CoV-2 variants. Treatment of the sample: 15 to 20 received Ad26.COV2.S at low or high dose, single or two shots; about five received placebo; per-sample allocation not given. Day 63 after the first vaccine or placebo injection was the time point for sampling. An adult aged 18-55 years in Boston served as the donor. The V gene's germline CDR1 is MNHNS and CDR2 SASEGT. Between the trimmed V and J ends, which lost 2 bases and 5 bases, there was a span of 10 bases. This CDR3 is 14 amino acids long. Study-wide findings and caveats: In TCR breadth and depth analyses, total T cell responses may have been underestimated.

This table comes from immunoSEQ multiplex PCR, and its TCRdb copy is limited to in-frame clones, with some not included. Of about 420,000 clones in the sample, over 75% were seen once. Sequenced material: peripheral blood, taken in a trial of Ad26.COV2.S vaccine versus placebo. This chain connects TRBV6-1 to TRBJ1-5; TRBD1 is a possible D gene (5 bases). The receptor was derived from a person aged 18-65 years who received the Ad26.COV2.S COVID-19 vaccine or a placebo. As DNA, the CDR3 is TGTGCCAGCAGTGAATTCAGGGCGCATCAGCCCCAGCATTTT. Its protein product is CASSEFRAHQPQHF.